The present entry profiles one TCR beta chain with its context. These data come from a study of blood T cell repertoires in COVID-19. Across the study: Samples representing acute and convalescent COVID-19 were sourced from the United States, Italy and Spain.

Using immunoSEQ multiplex PCR, the repertoire was profiled, and TCRdb retains in-frame clones only, with some absent. The sample lists over 300,000 clones, approximately 85% occurring once. Individuals drawn from 24 US areas were roughly 18 to 100 years old. The study counted Cohort 3 donors as recovered given two negative PCRs, clearance, or symptom resolution. The length of the CDR3 is 16 residues. V lost 2 bases and J 5 bases, leaving 19 bases between the germline ends. CDR1 is GTSNPN, CDR2 SVGIG, per germline (reference sequence). The chain recombines TRBV30 with TRBJ1-5; a possible D gene is TRBD1 (5 bases). This receptor was taken from a man aged 30 to 45 who had recovered from COVID-19. Sequenced sample: PBMCs or T cells enriched from blood (not recorded which). The DNA of the CDR3 is TGTGCCTGGAGTTCAAGAAACGGGGGAGGGCATCAGCCCCAGCATTTT. Translated: CAWSSRNGGGHQPQHF. Looking up the rest from reference TRBV30 and TRBJ1-5 gives the full variable domain: SQTIHQWPATLVQPVGSPLSLECTVEGTSNPNLYWYRQAAGRGLQLLFYSVGIGQISSEVPQNLSASRPQDRQFILSSKKLLLSDSGFYLCAWSSRNGGGHQPQHFGDGTRLSIL.